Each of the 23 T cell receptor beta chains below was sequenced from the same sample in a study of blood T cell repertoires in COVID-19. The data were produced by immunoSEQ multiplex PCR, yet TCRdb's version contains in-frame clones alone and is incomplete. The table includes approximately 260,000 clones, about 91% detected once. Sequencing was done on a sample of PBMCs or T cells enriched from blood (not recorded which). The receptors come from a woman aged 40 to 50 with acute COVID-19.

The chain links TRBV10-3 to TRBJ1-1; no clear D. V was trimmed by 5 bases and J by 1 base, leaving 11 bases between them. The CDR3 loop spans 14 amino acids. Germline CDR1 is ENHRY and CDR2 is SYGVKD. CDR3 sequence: CAISTDEGNTEAFF. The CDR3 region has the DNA TGTGCCATCAGTACGGACGAGGGGAACACTGAAGCTTTCTTT.

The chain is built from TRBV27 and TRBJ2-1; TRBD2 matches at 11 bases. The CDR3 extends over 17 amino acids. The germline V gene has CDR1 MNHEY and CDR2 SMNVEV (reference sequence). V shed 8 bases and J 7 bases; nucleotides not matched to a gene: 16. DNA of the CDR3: TGTGCCAGCTATTCACCCGGGACTAGCGGTCGGGGGAATGAGCAGTTCTTC. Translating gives CASYSPGTSGRGNEQFF.

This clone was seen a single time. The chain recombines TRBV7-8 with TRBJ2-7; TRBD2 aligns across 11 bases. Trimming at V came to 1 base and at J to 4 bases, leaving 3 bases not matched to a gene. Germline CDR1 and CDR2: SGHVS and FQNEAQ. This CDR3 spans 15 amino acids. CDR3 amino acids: CASSLGGTSGYEQYV. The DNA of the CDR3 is TGTGCCAGCAGCTTAGGCGGGACTAGCGGATACGAGCAGTACGTC.

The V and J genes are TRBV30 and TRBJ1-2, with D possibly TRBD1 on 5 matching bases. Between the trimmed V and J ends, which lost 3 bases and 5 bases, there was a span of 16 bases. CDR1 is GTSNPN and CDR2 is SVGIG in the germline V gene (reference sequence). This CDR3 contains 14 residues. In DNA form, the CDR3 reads TGTGCCTGGAGCCTCTATCGACAGACTTATGGCTACACCTTC. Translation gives CAWSLYRQTYGYTF.

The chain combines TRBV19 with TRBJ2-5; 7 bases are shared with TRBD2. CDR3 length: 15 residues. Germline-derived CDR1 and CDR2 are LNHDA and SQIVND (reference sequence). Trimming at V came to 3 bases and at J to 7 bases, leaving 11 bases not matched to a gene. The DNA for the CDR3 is TGTGCCAGTAGTATGGTGTCTAGCGGTCCGGGGACCCAGTACTTC. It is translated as CASSMVSSGPGTQYF. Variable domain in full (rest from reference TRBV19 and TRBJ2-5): DGGITQSPKYLFRKEGQNVTLSCEQNLNHDAMYWYRQDPGQGLRLIYYSQIVNDFQKGDIAEGYSVSREKKESFPLTVTSAQKNPTAFYLCASSMVSSGPGTQYFGPGTRLLVL.

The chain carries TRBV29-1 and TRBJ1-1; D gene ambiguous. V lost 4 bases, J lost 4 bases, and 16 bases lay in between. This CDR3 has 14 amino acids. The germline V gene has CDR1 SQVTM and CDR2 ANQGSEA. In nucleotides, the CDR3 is TGCAGCGTTGCCAGCCCCGGGGAGCTCACTGAAGCTTTCTTT. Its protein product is CSVASPGELTEAFF.

The CDR3 protein is CASRPDRRGSYEQYF. Here the CDR3 DNA reads TGTGCCAGCAGACCGGATAGGAGAGGCTCCTACGAGCAGTACTTC. The chain links TRBV21-1 to TRBJ2-7; the table's D call of TRBD2 was not tested on the DNA. TRBV21-1 is shown as a pseudogene. The CDR3 has 15 amino acids.

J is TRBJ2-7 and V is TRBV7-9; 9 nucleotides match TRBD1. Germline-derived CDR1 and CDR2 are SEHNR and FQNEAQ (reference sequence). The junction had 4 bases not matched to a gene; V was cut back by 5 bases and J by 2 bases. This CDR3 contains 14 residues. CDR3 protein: CASSPTGGTYEQYF. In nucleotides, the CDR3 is TGTGCCAGCAGCCCGACAGGGGGTACCTACGAGCAGTACTTC.

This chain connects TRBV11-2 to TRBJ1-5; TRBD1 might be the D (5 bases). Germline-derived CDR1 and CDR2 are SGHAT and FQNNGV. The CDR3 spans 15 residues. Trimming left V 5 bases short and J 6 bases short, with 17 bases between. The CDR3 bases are TGTGCCAGCAGCCCGCAGGCCACAGGCGTTCAGCCCCAGCATTTT. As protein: CASSPQATGVQPQHF.

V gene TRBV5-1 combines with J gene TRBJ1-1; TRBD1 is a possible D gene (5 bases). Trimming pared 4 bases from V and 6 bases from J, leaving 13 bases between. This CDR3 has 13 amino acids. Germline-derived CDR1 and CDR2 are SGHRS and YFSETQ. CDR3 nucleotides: TGCGCCAGCAGCGTAAAAAGGGGCGCTGAAGCTTTCTTT. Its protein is CASSVKRGAEAFF.

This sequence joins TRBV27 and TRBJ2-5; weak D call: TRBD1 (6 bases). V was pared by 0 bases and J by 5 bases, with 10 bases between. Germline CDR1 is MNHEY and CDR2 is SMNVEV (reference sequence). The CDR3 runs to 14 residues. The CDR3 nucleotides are TGTGCCAGCAGTTTATCAACAGGGTGGGAGACCCAGTACTTC. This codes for CASSLSTGWETQYF.

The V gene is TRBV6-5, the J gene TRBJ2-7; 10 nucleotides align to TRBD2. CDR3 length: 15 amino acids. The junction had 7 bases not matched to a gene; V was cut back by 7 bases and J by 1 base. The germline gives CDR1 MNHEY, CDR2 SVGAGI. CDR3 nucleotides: TGTGCCAGCACTTTAGCGGGAGGTCGTTCCTACGAGCAGTACGTC. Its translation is CASTLAGGRSYEQYV.

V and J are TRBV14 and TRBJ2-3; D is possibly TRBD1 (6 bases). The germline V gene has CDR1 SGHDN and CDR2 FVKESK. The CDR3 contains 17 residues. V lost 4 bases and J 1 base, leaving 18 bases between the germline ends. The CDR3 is CASSLLDRRVGTDTQYF. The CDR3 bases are TGTGCCAGCAGCCTCCTCGACAGGAGAGTGGGCACAGATACGCAGTATTTT.

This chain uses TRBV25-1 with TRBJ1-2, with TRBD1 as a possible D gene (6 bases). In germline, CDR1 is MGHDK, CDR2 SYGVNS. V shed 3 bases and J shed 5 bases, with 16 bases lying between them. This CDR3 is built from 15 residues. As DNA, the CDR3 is TGTGCCAGCAGTGATAGTACAGGGAGGGAGTATGGCTACACCTTC. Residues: CASSDSTGREYGYTF.

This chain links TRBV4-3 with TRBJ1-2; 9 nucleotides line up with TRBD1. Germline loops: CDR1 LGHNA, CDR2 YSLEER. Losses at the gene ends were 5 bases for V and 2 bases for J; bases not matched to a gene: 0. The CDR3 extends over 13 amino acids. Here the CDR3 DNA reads TGCGCCAGCAGCGGACAGGGGAACTATGGCTACACCTTC. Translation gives CASSGQGNYGYTF.

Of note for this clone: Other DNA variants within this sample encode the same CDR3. The CDR3 reads CASSLYRGSNQPQHF. In nucleotides, the CDR3 is TGTGCCAGCAGTCTTTACAGGGGGAGCAATCAGCCCCAGCATTTT. The chain has TRBV6-5 and TRBJ1-5, with TRBD1 matching over 8 bases. The CDR3 is 15 residues long. The germline V gene has CDR1 MNHEY and CDR2 SVGAGI. V was pared by 5 bases and J by 1 base, with 4 bases of the junction left unmatched.

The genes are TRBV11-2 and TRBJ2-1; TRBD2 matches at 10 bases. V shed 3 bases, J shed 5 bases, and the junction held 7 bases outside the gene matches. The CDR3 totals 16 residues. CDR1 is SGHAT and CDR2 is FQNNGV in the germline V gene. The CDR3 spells CASSFPGTSANNEQFF. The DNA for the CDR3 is TGTGCCAGCAGCTTCCCCGGGACTAGCGCAAACAATGAGCAGTTCTTC.

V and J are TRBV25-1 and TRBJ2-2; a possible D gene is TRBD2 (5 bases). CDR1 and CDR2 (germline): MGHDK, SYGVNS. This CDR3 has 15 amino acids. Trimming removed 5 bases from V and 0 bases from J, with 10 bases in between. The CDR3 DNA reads TGTGCCAGCAGTTTAACGGGAACGAACACCGGGGAGCTGTTTTTT. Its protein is CASSLTGTNTGELFF.

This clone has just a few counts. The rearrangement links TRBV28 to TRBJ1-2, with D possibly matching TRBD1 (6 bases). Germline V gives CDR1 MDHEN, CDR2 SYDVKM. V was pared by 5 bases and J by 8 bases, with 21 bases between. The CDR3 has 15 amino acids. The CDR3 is CASSPIRRRGGGYTF. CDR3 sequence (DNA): TGTGCCAGCAGTCCAATCCGCAGGAGGGGGGGCGGCTACACCTTC.

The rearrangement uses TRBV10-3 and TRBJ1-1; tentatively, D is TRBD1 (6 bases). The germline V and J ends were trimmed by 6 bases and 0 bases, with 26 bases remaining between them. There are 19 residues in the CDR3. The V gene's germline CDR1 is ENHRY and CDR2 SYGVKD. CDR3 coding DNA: TGTGCCATCAGCCTAAACCTAGGGACACTGGCTGATATGAACACTGAAGCTTTCTTT. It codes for CAISLNLGTLADMNTEAFF.

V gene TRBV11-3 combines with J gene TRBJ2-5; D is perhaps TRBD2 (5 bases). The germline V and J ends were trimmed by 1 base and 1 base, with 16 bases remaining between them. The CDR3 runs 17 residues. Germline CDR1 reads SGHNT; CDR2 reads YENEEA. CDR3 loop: CASSLGGVANIQETQYF. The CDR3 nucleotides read TGTGCCAGCAGCTTAGGGGGAGTAGCCAACATCCAAGAGACCCAGTACTTC.

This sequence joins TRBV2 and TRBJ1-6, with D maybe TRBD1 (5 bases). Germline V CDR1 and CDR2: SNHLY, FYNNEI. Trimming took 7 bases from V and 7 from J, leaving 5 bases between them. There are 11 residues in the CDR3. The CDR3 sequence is CASKGNSPLHF. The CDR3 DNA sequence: TGTGCCAGCAAGGGGAATTCACCCCTCCACTTT.

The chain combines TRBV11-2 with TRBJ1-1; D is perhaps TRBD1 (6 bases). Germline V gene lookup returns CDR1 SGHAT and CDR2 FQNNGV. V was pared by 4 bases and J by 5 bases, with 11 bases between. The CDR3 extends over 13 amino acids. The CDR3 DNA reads TGTGCCAGCAGCTCAGGGGTGCTGACTGAAGCTTTCTTT. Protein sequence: CASSSGVLTEAFF.